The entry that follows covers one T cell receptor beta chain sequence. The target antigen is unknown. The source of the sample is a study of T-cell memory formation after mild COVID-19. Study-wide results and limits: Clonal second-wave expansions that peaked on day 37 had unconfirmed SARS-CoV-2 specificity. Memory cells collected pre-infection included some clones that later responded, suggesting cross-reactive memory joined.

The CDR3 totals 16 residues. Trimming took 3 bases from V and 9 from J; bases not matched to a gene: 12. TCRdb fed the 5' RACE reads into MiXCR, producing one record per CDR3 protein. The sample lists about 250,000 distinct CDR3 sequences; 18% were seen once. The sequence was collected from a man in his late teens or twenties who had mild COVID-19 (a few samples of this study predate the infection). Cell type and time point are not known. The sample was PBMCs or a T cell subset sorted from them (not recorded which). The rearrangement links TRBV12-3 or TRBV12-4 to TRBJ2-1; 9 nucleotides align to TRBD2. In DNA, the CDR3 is TGTGCCAGCAGTTTTCATGGCGGGGGGGCCTCCGGTGAGCAGTTCTTC. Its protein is CASSFHGGGASGEQFF.